The clone carrying this TCR beta chain was counted many times. What it binds is not known. Next came a second PCR, run for roughly 6 to 11 cycles, which used a sample-barcoded 5' primer along with a J-beta primer mix. Each cDNA molecule was tagged by a template-switch adaptor that had 12 random nucleotides. Via MiXCR, TCRdb re-called the 5' RACE reads, giving one row per CDR3 protein. The sample yields 1.5 million or so distinct CDR3 sequences, around 39% seen once. This entry belongs to a study of blood T cells in healthy people across ages. Study-wide results and limits: Fewer expanded clones and more diversity marked long-lived versus aged donors. A roughly linear fall in TCR beta diversity per million T cells was seen with increasing age.

V gave up 4 bases and J gave up 6 bases; unmatched junction bases: 8. The CDR3 is made up of 14 amino acids. Germline CDR1 is MNHEY and CDR2 is SMNVEV (reference sequence). The genes are TRBV27 and TRBJ2-5; the match to TRBD2 covers 7 bases. This TCR derives from a woman under 30 in good health. Sequencing was performed on blood. Here the CDR3 reads CASSSGTKEQTQYF. The CDR3 nucleotides are TGTGCCAGCAGTTCAGGGACTAAAGAGCAGACCCAGTACTTC.